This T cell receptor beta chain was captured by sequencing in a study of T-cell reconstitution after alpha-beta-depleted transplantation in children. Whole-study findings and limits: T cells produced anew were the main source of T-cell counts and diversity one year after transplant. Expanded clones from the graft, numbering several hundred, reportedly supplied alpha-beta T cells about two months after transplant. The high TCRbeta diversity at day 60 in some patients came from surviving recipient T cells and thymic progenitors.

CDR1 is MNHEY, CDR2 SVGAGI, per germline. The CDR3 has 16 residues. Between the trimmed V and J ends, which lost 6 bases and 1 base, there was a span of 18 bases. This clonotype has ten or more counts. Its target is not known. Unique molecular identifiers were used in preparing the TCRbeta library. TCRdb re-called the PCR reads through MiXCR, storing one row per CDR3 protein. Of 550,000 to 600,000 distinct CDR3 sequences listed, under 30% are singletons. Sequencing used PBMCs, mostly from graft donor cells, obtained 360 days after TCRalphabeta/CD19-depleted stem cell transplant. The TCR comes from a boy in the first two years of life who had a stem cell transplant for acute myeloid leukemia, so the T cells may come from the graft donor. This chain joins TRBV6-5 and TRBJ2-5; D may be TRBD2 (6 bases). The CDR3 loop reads CASRFTSLGSQETQYF. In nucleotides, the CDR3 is TGTGCCAGCAGGTTTACTAGCCTGGGGTCCCAAGAGACCCAGTACTTC.